The rows below give T cell receptor beta chains drawn from one sample of a study of regulatory T cells in long-lasting Graves disease. TCRdb recomputed calls from the multiplex PCR reads with MiXCR, one row per CDR3 protein. The table includes approximately 400,000 distinct CDR3 sequences, more than 12% detected once. This same sample was also part of a study on T cells in Graves' hyperthyroidism and ophthalmopathy.

This specimen consisted of peripheral blood mononuclear cells (PBMCs), obtained at new diagnosis, from a patient treated with antithyroid drugs. Receptors were obtained from a woman in her twenties or thirties with Graves disease. Each CDR3 is given with its conserved first and last residue. D genes are given only for firm matches. The size of a clone is reported for some rows only, either as once, few or many, or as a class for expanded clones.

TRBD1 TRBJ1-4 many TRBV7-8 CASSSTGANANEKLFF TGTGCCAGCAGCTCGACAGGGGCGAATGCTAATGAAAAACTGTTTTTT
. TRBJ2-7 many TRBV12-5 CASGGRTGTYEQYF TGTGCTAGTGGTGGTAGGACGGGTACCTACGAGCAGTACTTC
TRBD2 TRBJ2-1 many TRBV20-1 CSASWTSGGSYNEQFF TGCAGTGCTAGTTGGACTAGCGGGGGTTCATACAATGAGCAGTTCTTC
. TRBJ2-5 many TRBV20-1 CSASPGPSQETQYF TGCAGTGCTAGCCCGGGACCGAGCCAAGAGACCCAGTACTTC
TRBD2 TRBJ2-3 many TRBV20-1 CSASFLAGESDTQYF TGCAGTGCTAGTTTCCTAGCGGGAGAGTCGGATACGCAGTATTTT
TRBD2 TRBJ2-7 . TRBV19 CASQKTGLAGAYEQYF TGTGCCAGCCAGAAAACGGGACTAGCGGGGGCCTACGAGCAGTACTTC
. TRBJ2-7 . TRBV20-1 CSASAPAYEQYF TGCAGTGCTAGCGCCCCGGCCTACGAGCAGTACTTC
. TRBJ1-4 few TRBV6-2/TRBV6-3 CASSYSDGEKLFF TGTGCCAGCAGTTACTCTGACGGTGAAAAACTGTTTTTT
TRBD2 TRBJ2-1 many TRBV29-1 CSVEGVKREAVEQFF TGCAGCGTTGAAGGCGTCAAGCGGGAGGCGGTTGAGCAGTTCTTC
. TRBJ2-3 many TRBV12-3/TRBV12-4 CASSFGGPTDTQYF TGTGCCAGCAGTTTCGGCGGACCCACAGATACGCAGTATTTT
TRBD2 TRBJ2-7 many TRBV4-1 CASSPFAGVYEQYF TGCGCCAGCAGCCCTTTTGCGGGGGTATACGAGCAGTACTTC
. TRBJ2-2 many TRBV6-1 CASSEDQRIFLAGELFF TGTGCCAGCAGTGAAGATCAGAGAATTTTTTTGGCCGGGGAGCTGTTTTTT
TRBD1 TRBJ2-1 few TRBV14 CASSPHRGPNEQFF TGTGCCAGCAGCCCCCACAGGGGGCCTAATGAGCAGTTCTTC
. TRBJ1-3 many TRBV12-3/TRBV12-4 CASSFEVSPEGANAGNTIYF TGTGCCAGCAGTTTTGAAGTCTCCCCGGAGGGCGCAAATGCTGGAAACACCATATATTTT
. TRBJ2-5 few TRBV20-1 CSATLHQVGQETQYF TGCAGTGCTACCCTTCACCAGGTCGGGCAAGAGACCCAGTACTTC
TRBD1 TRBJ1-1 many TRBV20-1 CSARMLDRGQNTEAFF TGCAGTGCTAGAATGTTGGACAGGGGCCAGAACACTGAAGCTTTCTTT
. TRBJ2-1 many TRBV12-5 CASGLPTLGGVPNEQFF TGTGCTAGTGGTTTGCCCACCCTGGGCGGGGTGCCCAATGAGCAGTTCTTC
TRBD2 TRBJ2-3 many TRBV28 CASSPTGTSGTDTQYF TGTGCCAGCAGCCCAACCGGGACTAGCGGAACAGATACGCAGTATTTT
TRBD2 TRBJ2-5 many TRBV10-3 CAISGGTSGRVFQETQYF TGTGCCATCAGTGGAGGGACTAGCGGGAGGGTTTTCCAAGAGACCCAGTACTTC
. TRBJ2-1 many TRBV20-1 CSAMKGLATYNEQFF TGCAGTGCTATGAAAGGCCTAGCGACCTACAATGAGCAGTTCTTC
TRBD1 TRBJ2-4 many TRBV28 CASSRRTGGNIQYF TGTGCCAGCAGTCGCCGGACAGGGGGAAACATTCAGTACTTC
. TRBJ2-1 many TRBV10-1 CASSESGKSSYNEQFF TGCGCCAGCAGTGAGTCGGGGAAAAGCTCCTACAATGAGCAGTTCTTC
TRBD1 TRBJ1-4 many TRBV28 CASSSPGQGGIEKLFF TGTGCCAGCAGTTCCCCTGGACAGGGCGGAATAGAAAAACTGTTTTTT
TRBD1 TRBJ2-1 many TRBV28 CASRPPGQLNEQFF TGTGCCAGCAGACCCCCGGGACAGCTCAATGAGCAGTTCTTC
. TRBJ1-1 . TRBV28 CASSPRQQQNTEAFF TGTGCCAGCAGTCCACGACAGCAACAGAACACTGAAGCTTTCTTT
TRBD2 TRBJ2-2 many TRBV5-1 CASSLSLAGGTGELFF TGCGCCAGCAGCTTGTCCCTAGCGGGAGGTACCGGGGAGCTGTTTTTT
TRBD2 TRBJ2-1 few TRBV10-2 CASRIAGVGRDEQFF TGCGCCAGCAGAATAGCGGGAGTCGGGAGGGATGAGCAGTTCTTC
TRBD1 TRBJ2-7 few TRBV24-1 CATRDGQGTTYEQYF TGTGCCACCAGGGACGGACAGGGGACCACCTACGAGCAGTACTTC
. TRBJ1-1 . TRBV12-3/TRBV12-4 CASNRGNAEAFF TGTGCCAGCAACCGGGGTAACGCTGAAGCTTTCTTT
. TRBJ2-1 . TRBV9 CASSKEGGYNEQFF TGTGCCAGCAGCAAAGAGGGGGGTTACAATGAGCAGTTCTTC
. TRBJ2-3 . TRBV10-3 CAISTDGDTQYF TGTGCCATCAGTACCGATGGAGATACGCAGTATTTT
. TRBJ1-4 few TRBV5-1 CASSPSGVPLTNEKLFF TGCGCCAGCAGCCCATCAGGAGTCCCCCTAACTAATGAAAAACTGTTTTTT
. TRBJ1-5 few TRBV20-1 CSARDIEWGGNQPQHF TGCAGTGCTAGAGATATTGAGTGGGGCGGCAATCAGCCCCAGCATTTT
TRBD1 TRBJ2-3 . TRBV10-3 CAIRPTGATSTDTQYF TGTGCCATCAGGCCCACAGGGGCGACTAGCACAGATACGCAGTATTTT
. TRBJ2-1 many TRBV7-3 CASSARNPTVPNEQFF TGTGCCAGCAGCGCCAGGAATCCGACGGTTCCCAATGAGCAGTTCTTC
TRBD1 TRBJ1-1 many TRBV29-1 CSASTGRMTEAFF TGCAGCGCCTCGACAGGGCGGATGACTGAAGCTTTCTTT
TRBD2 TRBJ2-1 few TRBV4-1 CASSLRALAGGSSYNEQFF TGCGCCAGCAGCCTCCGGGCACTAGCGGGAGGAAGCTCCTACAATGAGCAGTTCTTC
. TRBJ2-1 many TRBV27 CASSPRDVAGSYNEQFF TGTGCCAGCAGTCCGCGCGACGTGGCGGGCTCCTACAATGAGCAGTTCTTC
TRBD2 TRBJ2-7 many TRBV27 CASSSGLAAYEQYF TGTGCCAGCAGTTCCGGACTAGCCGCCTACGAGCAGTACTTC
TRBD2 TRBJ2-3 many TRBV28 CASSLASGRSLDTQYF TGTGCCAGCAGTTTAGCCAGCGGGAGGAGTTTAGATACGCAGTATTTT
. TRBJ1-2 few TRBV5-4 CASSARQVPNYGYTF TGTGCCAGCAGCGCCCGACAGGTACCAAACTATGGCTACACCTTC
TRBD1 TRBJ2-6 many TRBV6-1 CASCSGGGGANVLTF TGTGCCAGCTGCTCAGGGGGCGGAGGGGCCAACGTCCTGACTTTC
. TRBJ1-4 many TRBV6-1 CASGTNLNEKLFF TGTGCCAGCGGGACAAATTTAAATGAAAAACTGTTTTTT
. TRBJ2-7 . TRBV5-6 CASSLFGREQYF TGTGCCAGCAGCTTGTTCGGTCGGGAGCAGTACTTC
. TRBJ1-1 many TRBV7-8 CASSVGAGQAFF TGTGCCAGCAGCGTAGGGGCAGGCCAAGCTTTCTTT
TRBD2 TRBJ2-3 . TRBV9 CASSVEVAGAESDTQYF TGTGCCAGCAGCGTAGAGGTAGCGGGGGCTGAGTCAGATACGCAGTATTTT
TRBD1 TRBJ2-3 few TRBV18 CASSTGTVLTDTQYF TGTGCCAGCTCAACCGGGACAGTCCTCACAGATACGCAGTATTTT
. TRBJ2-7 many TRBV29-1 CSVEPMSDLGTYEQYF TGCAGCGTGGAACCTATGAGCGACCTCGGGACCTACGAGCAGTACTTC